Below, 25 T cell receptor beta chains from the same sample are listed, as sequenced in a study of human T cells and chemical hapten exposure (dated by TCRdb to about 2021). The sample's time point, from its label and the paper: pre-sensitization, week 0. According to the study, the label for this sample's treatment or condition signals: therapeutic diphenylcyclopropenone sensitization with weekly scalp DPC. Library generation was performed with RACE. TCRdb names NextSeq 500 as the instrument used. TCRdb handled the public reads itself, with Q25 trimming in fastp and clone calling in MiXCR, and kept productive beta chains. Each CDR3 protein appears once, grouped with its most common genes and DNA. For this sample the table gives more than 250,000 distinct CDR3 sequences, of which 7.5% to 9% were detected only once. The top ten hold under 2.5% of the sample. Sequencing used whole blood, obtained in connection with sensitization to the hapten diphenylcyclopropenone (DPC). Receptors were obtained from a woman between 35 and 50 years old with alopecia areata. Some clones in this sample may be carry-over from other donors' samples.

The table lists this clonotype with a few counts. The chain is built from TRBV6-2 or TRBV6-3 and TRBJ2-7; TRBD2 aligns across 10 bases. The CDR3 sequence is 15 residues long. Trimming at V came to 4 bases and at J to 2 bases, leaving 5 bases not matched to a gene. Germline V lookup: CDR1 MNHEY, CDR2 SVGEGT. CDR3 sequence (DNA): TGTGCCAGCAGTTCGGGGCTAGCGGGGGCCTACGAGCAGTACTTC. Translation: CASSSGLAGAYEQYF.

This chain connects TRBV10-3 to TRBJ2-7; TRBD2 might be the D (5 bases). There are 17 residues in the CDR3. Germline CDR1 ENHRY, CDR2 SYGVKD. V gave up 4 bases and J gave up 6 bases, with 25 bases separating them. As DNA, the CDR3 is TGTGCCATCAGTGCCCCCGGTATAGCCGGCTTGGGGAGCGAGCAGTACTTC. This gives the protein CAISAPGIAGLGSEQYF.

This clonotype came up many times. The chain joins TRBV7-9 to TRBJ2-7; D might be TRBD2 (6 bases). The CDR3 extends over 12 amino acids. CDR1 and CDR2 (germline): SEHNR, FQNEAQ (reference sequence). V was shortened by 6 bases and J by 2 bases, with 8 bases between the two germline ends. CDR3 amino acids: CASRGTAYEQYF. The CDR3 DNA follows: TGTGCCAGCAGGGGGACTGCCTACGAGCAGTACTTC.

As DNA, the CDR3 is TGTGCCAGCAGCTTCTCCGGTACAGGGTACTACGAGCAGTACTTC. It translates to CASSFSGTGYYEQYF. This chain links TRBV7-9 with TRBJ2-7; D perhaps matches TRBD1 (6 bases). The CDR3 is made up of 15 amino acids. Germline values: CDR1 SEHNR, CDR2 FQNEAQ (reference sequence). V gave up 3 bases and J gave up 3 bases, with 15 bases separating them.

This clonotype was seen a few times. The chain couples TRBV7-3 to TRBJ2-2, with 7 bases fitting TRBD1. The CDR3 contains 17 residues. Germline CDR1 and CDR2: SGHTA and FQGTGA. Unmatched junction bases numbered 9, after V lost 5 bases and J lost 0 bases. The CDR3 is CASSPQQGTANTGELFF. DNA of the CDR3: TGTGCCAGCAGCCCCCAACAGGGGACCGCGAACACCGGGGAGCTGTTTTTT. Drawing the rest from reference TRBV7-3 and TRBJ2-2, the complete variable domain is GAGVSQTPSNKVTEKGKYVELRCDPISGHTALYWYRQSLGQGPEFLIYFQGTGAADDSGLPNDRFFAVRPEGSVSTLKIQRTERGDSAVYLCASSPQQGTANTGELFFGEGSRLTVL.

In this sample, this clonotype turned up a few times. The chain carries TRBV12-3 or TRBV12-4 and TRBJ2-5, with D unclear. This CDR3 comprises 13 residues. V was clipped by 5 bases and J by 2 bases, with 9 bases between them. The CDR3 protein is CASSPDIQETQYF. For the CDR3, the DNA is TGTGCCAGCAGTCCTGACATACAAGAGACCCAGTACTTC.

This clonotype has just a few counts. The chain has TRBV20-1 and TRBJ2-2; 10 nucleotides match TRBD2. CDR3 length equals 16 residues. The junction had 5 bases not matched to a gene; V was cut back by 0 bases and J by 4 bases. Germline-derived CDR1 and CDR2 are DFQATT and SNEGSKA (reference sequence). The CDR3 loop reads CSARDQSSGSTGELFF. In DNA form, the CDR3 reads TGCAGTGCTAGAGATCAATCTAGCGGGAGCACCGGGGAGCTGTTTTTT.

The chain uses TRBV7-2 and TRBJ2-3, with unresolved D. The CDR3 consists of 15 residues. Germline values: CDR1 SGHTA, CDR2 FQGNSA. Trimming cost V 5 bases and J 3 bases, with 15 bases left between them. In DNA form, the CDR3 reads TGTGCCAGCAGCCTAAAGTCGTCCGGAACAGATACGCAGTATTTT. It codes for CASSLKSSGTDTQYF.

The rearrangement joins TRBV5-1 to TRBJ2-5, with D unclear. Per the germline V gene, CDR1 is SGHRS and CDR2 is YFSETQ. V lost 4 bases, J lost 1 base, and 5 bases lay in between. The CDR3 length is 12 residues. Written as DNA, the CDR3 is TGCGCCAGCAGCGGTGGCCAAGAGACCCAGTACTTC. Translation: CASSGGQETQYF.

This clonotype has a handful of counts. The chain recombines TRBV12-3 or TRBV12-4 with TRBJ2-5; 8 bases fit TRBD2. Losses at the gene ends were 3 bases for V and 6 bases for J; bases not matched to a gene: 9. This CDR3 has 15 amino acids. The DNA of the CDR3 is TGTGCCAGCAGTTTGGGGCGGGAGGCATCAAAGACCCAGTACTTC. Encoded protein: CASSLGREASKTQYF.

In this sample, this clonotype turned up a few times. V and J are TRBV12-5 and TRBJ2-3, with 10 bases that match TRBD2. V trimming: 4 bases; J trimming: 8 bases; junction bases outside the gene matches: 12. The CDR3 contains 16 residues. Germline V gene sequence: CDR1 LGHNT, CDR2 FRNRAP. The CDR3 DNA sequence: TGTGCTAGTGGTTGGATGTCTCTAGCGGGAGAGGGTACGCAGTATTTT. Amino acid sequence: CASGWMSLAGEGTQYF.

CDR3 nucleotides: TGTGCCAGCAGGACCGTACTAGCGGGAGGAGGGGAGACCCAGTACTTC. As protein: CASRTVLAGGGETQYF. The chain links TRBV6-2 or TRBV6-3 to TRBJ2-5; TRBD2 matches at 12 bases. The V gene end was trimmed by 6 bases and the J gene end by 5 bases; junction bases not matched to a gene: 10. Germline assignment: CDR1 MNHEY and CDR2 SVGEGT. The CDR3 has 16 residues.

The chain recombines TRBV15 with TRBJ1-3; TRBD1 is a possible D gene (5 bases). Germline assignment: CDR1 LNHNV and CDR2 YYDKDF (reference sequence). V was clipped by 0 bases and J by 1 base, with 7 bases between them. The CDR3 length is 15 residues. CDR3 protein: CATSRDRQSGNTIYF. In DNA, the CDR3 is TGTGCCACCAGCAGAGATCGACAGTCTGGAAACACCATATATTTT.

This clonotype was recorded a few times. This chain links TRBV6-2 or TRBV6-3 with TRBJ2-2; 9 bases match TRBD1. Trimming removed 5 bases from V and 1 base from J; junction bases left unmatched: 11. From germline, CDR1 is MNHEY and CDR2 SVGEGT. This CDR3 has 18 residues. CDR3 DNA: TGTGCCAGCAGTGACCCCCGGGACAGGGTTATGAACACCGGGGAGCTGTTTTTT. Translated, it gives CASSDPRDRVMNTGELFF.

This clonotype was recorded a few times. The genes are TRBV28 and TRBJ2-7, with 7 bases matching TRBD2. J was trimmed by 6 bases and V by 3 bases; bases with no gene match: 8. CDR1 and CDR2 from the germline V gene are MDHEN and SYDVKM. The CDR3 consists of 14 residues. CDR3 protein: CASSFPPGGGEQYF. CDR3 nucleotide sequence: TGTGCCAGCAGTTTTCCCCCGGGGGGTGGCGAGCAGTACTTC. The whole variable domain, filled in from reference TRBV28 and TRBJ2-7, reads DVKVTQSSRYLVKRTGEKVFLECVQDMDHENMFWYRQDPGLGLRLIYFSYDVKMKEKGDIPEGYSVSREKKERFSLILESASTNQTSMYLCASSFPPGGGEQYFGPGTRLTVT.

The sample holds a few counts of this clonotype. V and J are TRBV7-9 and TRBJ2-3; a weak D match, TRBD1 (6 bases). Trimming cost V 5 bases and J 11 bases, with 17 bases left between them. The germline gives CDR1 SEHNR, CDR2 FQNEAQ (reference sequence). The CDR3 covers 13 residues. CDR3 loop: CASSGGTTRLQYF. Here the CDR3 DNA reads TGTGCCAGCAGCGGTGGGACAACCCGGCTGCAGTATTTT.

V usage is TRBV5-1 and J usage is TRBJ2-1; 10 bases match TRBD2. The germline CDR1 and CDR2 sequences are SGHRS and YFSETQ. Germline trimming cut 2 bases from V and 6 bases from J; bases unmatched to any gene: 8. The CDR3 extends over 16 amino acids. The CDR3: CASSLAGTSAGNEQFF. CDR3 nucleotides: TGCGCCAGCAGCTTAGCCGGGACTAGCGCTGGCAATGAGCAGTTCTTC.

CDR3 region: CSAGPFSSYNEQFF. CDR3 sequence (DNA): TGCAGTGCCGGGCCCTTTAGCTCCTACAATGAGCAGTTCTTC. The chain has TRBV29-1 and TRBJ2-1; unclear D gene. The CDR3 has 14 residues. Germline V gene lookup returns CDR1 SQVTM and CDR2 ANQGSEA.

Concerning this clonotype itself: Since a much larger clone is just one base distant, this may be a read error. The chain carries TRBV7-6 and TRBJ1-5; D not resolved. Germline lookup yields CDR1 SGHVS and CDR2 FNYEAQ. The CDR3 loop spans 13 amino acids. The CDR3 sequence: CASSFDINQPQQF. In nucleotides, the CDR3 is TGTGCCAGCAGCTTTGACATTAATCAGCCCCAGCAATTT.

This clonotype has a count of ten or more. Here the CDR3 DNA reads TGTGCCAGCAGCTCCTCTGGGGCCAACGTCCTGACTTTC. Protein: CASSSSGANVLTF. The chain joins TRBV6-6 to TRBJ2-6; D not resolved. The CDR3 extends over 13 amino acids. V lost 6 bases to trimming and J lost 0 bases, with 3 bases between them. The germline V gene encodes CDR1 MNHNY and CDR2 SVGAGI (reference sequence).

In this sample, this clonotype turned up a few times. J is TRBJ2-3 and V is TRBV20-1; D possibly uses TRBD1 or TRBD2 (5 bases each). This CDR3 spans 16 amino acids. The ends were cut back, 7 bases at V and 2 bases at J, with 22 bases in the middle. Germline V gene sequence: CDR1 DFQATT, CDR2 SNEGSKA (reference sequence). CDR3 in DNA: TGCAGTGTTCGAAGCGGCTCAGGGCACTTCACAGATACGCAGTATTTT. It encodes CSVRSGSGHFTDTQYF.

The V gene is TRBV4-1, the J gene TRBJ1-2, with unresolved D. Germline V CDR1 and CDR2: MGHRA, YSYEKL. The CDR3 has 14 residues. V shed 4 bases and J shed 5 bases, with 14 bases lying between them. The DNA of the CDR3 is TGCGCCAGCAGCCGCCAAGAGGACGGATATGGCTACACCTTC. Amino acids: CASSRQEDGYGYTF.

A few counts support this clonotype. This rearrangement joins TRBV7-9 to TRBJ1-1, with D perhaps matching TRBD1 (5 bases). V lost 5 bases to trimming and J lost 0 bases, with 10 bases between them. Germline CDR1 reads SEHNR; CDR2 reads FQNEAQ (reference sequence). This CDR3 is 14 amino acids long. CDR3 in amino acids: CASSRTPMNTEAFF. The CDR3 DNA reads as TGTGCCAGCAGCCGGACACCTATGAACACTGAAGCTTTCTTT.

The genes are TRBV7-2 and TRBJ1-6; a possible D gene is TRBD1 (5 bases). The CDR3 has 17 amino acids. The ends were cut back, 1 base at V and 7 bases at J, with 17 bases in the middle. From germline, CDR1 is SGHTA and CDR2 FQGNSA. CDR3 sequence reads: CASSLVVGGTVNSPLHF. CDR3 DNA: TGTGCCAGCAGCTTAGTTGTAGGAGGGACGGTGAATTCACCCCTCCACTTT.

The CDR3 nucleotides are TGCGCCAGCAGGATTGATTATGAGCAGTTCTTC. Residues: CASRIDYEQFF. The chain is built from TRBV5-1 and TRBJ2-1; D is unclear. Between the trimmed V and J ends, which lost 5 bases and 8 bases, there was a span of 8 bases. In germline, CDR1 is SGHRS, CDR2 YFSETQ. The CDR3 is 11 residues long. Full variable domain (outside the CDR3, taken from reference TRBV5-1 and TRBJ2-1): KAGVTQTPRYLIKTRGQQVTLSCSPISGHRSVSWYQQTPGQGLQFLFEYFSETQRNKGNFPGRFSGRQFSNSRSEMNVSTLELGDSALYLCASRIDYEQFFGPGTRLTVL.